The 10 T cell receptor beta chains given below trace back to one sample, sequenced in a study of T cell repertoires in cytomegalovirus infection. No cognate antigen is known for these TCRs. TCRdb reprocessed the reads via MiXCR and lists one record per CDR3 protein. The sample comprises about 920,000 distinct CDR3 sequences, roughly 31% of which are singletons, and 13% rests with the top ten. The specimen comprised cultured CD8+ T cells from PBMCs, sampled from culture after CMV antigen stimulation. These receptor sequences come from a human donor in good health (CMV status not recorded). Some clones in this sample may be carry-over from other donors' samples.

The V call is TRBV6-6, the J call TRBJ2-6; possible D gene TRBD1, 6 bases. V shed 6 bases and J shed 0 bases, with 12 bases lying between them. Looked up from germline, CDR1 is MNHNY and CDR2 is SVGAGI (reference sequence). The length of the CDR3 is 16 residues. CDR3 bases: TGTGCCAGCAGCTCGGGACACTTCTCTGGGGCCAACGTCCTGACTTTC. It codes for CASSSGHFSGANVLTF.

The chain combines TRBV12-3 or TRBV12-4 with TRBJ2-2; 9 nucleotides line up with TRBD2. The CDR3 contains 16 residues. V trimming: 2 bases; J trimming: 4 bases; junction bases outside the gene matches: 5. The CDR3 spells CASSLRRGGITGELFF. The DNA of the CDR3 is TGTGCCAGCAGTTTACGGCGGGGGGGAATCACCGGGGAGCTGTTTTTT.

This clonotype was seen a few times. V is TRBV6-6 and J is TRBJ1-5; TRBD1 is a possible D gene (5 bases). Germline V gene lookup returns CDR1 MNHNY and CDR2 SVGAGI (reference sequence). V lost 0 bases and J lost 4, with 10 bases in between. The CDR3 covers 15 residues. CDR3 protein: CASSYSRKGNQPQHF. Written as DNA, the CDR3 is TGTGCCAGCAGTTACTCCCGGAAGGGGAATCAGCCCCAGCATTTT.

This clonotype was seen only a few times. The chain joins TRBV19 to TRBJ2-2; tentatively, D is TRBD2 (6 bases). Looked up from germline, CDR1 is LNHDA and CDR2 is SQIVND (reference sequence). V was cut by 3 bases and J by 8 bases, with 10 bases left in between. The CDR3 sequence is 13 residues long. The CDR3 loop is CASSIKGRGELFF. CDR3 in DNA: TGTGCCAGTAGTATCAAGGGGAGGGGGGAGCTGTTTTTT.

This clonotype was seen a handful of times. The V gene is TRBV27, the J gene TRBJ2-1; the match to TRBD2 covers 9 bases. The germline V gene encodes CDR1 MNHEY and CDR2 SMNVEV (reference sequence). Trimming took 6 bases from V and 5 from J; bases not matched to a gene: 8. The CDR3 is 15 residues long. CDR3: CASSTQRGADNEQFF. CDR3 in DNA: TGTGCCAGCAGCACCCAGCGGGGGGCCGACAATGAGCAGTTCTTC.

This clonotype was seen repeatedly, ten times or more. The rearrangement links TRBV7-2 to TRBJ1-3, with 9 bases matching TRBD1. V shed 6 bases and J 2 bases; nucleotides not matched to a gene: 5. The CDR3 extends over 15 amino acids. Germline V gene sequence: CDR1 SGHTA, CDR2 FQGNSA. CDR3 DNA: TGTGCCAGCAGTCCCTACAGGGGGCCTGGAAACACCATATATTTT. Protein product: CASSPYRGPGNTIYF.

The chain employs TRBV4-1 and TRBJ2-3, with D possibly TRBD2 on 5 matching bases. CDR3 length: 15 amino acids. Germline V gene sequence: CDR1 MGHRA, CDR2 YSYEKL. V dropped 6 bases and J dropped 4 bases, with 17 bases sitting between them. CDR3 sequence: CASSRFLADADTQYF. DNA for the CDR3: TGCGCCAGCAGTCGCTTCCTAGCCGACGCAGATACGCAGTATTTT.

The rearrangement links TRBV19 to TRBJ1-2; possible D gene TRBD1, 5 bases. The CDR3 is made up of 13 amino acids. Trimming cost V 7 bases and J 8 bases, with 17 bases left between them. Germline V lookup: CDR1 LNHDA, CDR2 SQIVND (reference sequence). CDR3 coding DNA: TGTGCCAGTATCGGAAGAGACAGTGAAGGCTACACCTTC. Translated: CASIGRDSEGYTF.

The rearrangement joins TRBV5-1 to TRBJ2-2; D not resolved. Trimming took 5 bases from V and 1 from J, leaving 15 bases between them. Germline CDR1 reads SGHRS; CDR2 reads YFSETQ. The length of the CDR3 is 16 residues. The CDR3 bases are TGCGCCAGCAGTTTCCTCGTGGAAGGGAACACCGGGGAGCTGTTTTTT. Its protein product is CASSFLVEGNTGELFF. Complete variable domain (other parts from reference TRBV5-1 and TRBJ2-2): KAGVTQTPRYLIKTRGQQVTLSCSPISGHRSVSWYQQTPGQGLQFLFEYFSETQRNKGNFPGRFSGRQFSNSRSEMNVSTLELGDSALYLCASSFLVEGNTGELFFGEGSRLTVL.

The chain recombines TRBV5-1 with TRBJ2-7; unclear D gene. V lost 5 bases to trimming and J lost 2 bases, with 11 bases between them. The CDR3 totals 13 residues. The germline gives CDR1 SGHRS, CDR2 YFSETQ. In nucleotides, the CDR3 is TGCGCCAGCAGTGGAGTTACTACCTACGAGCAGTACTTC. Its protein product is CASSGVTTYEQYF. The full variable domain, its missing parts supplied by reference TRBV5-1 and TRBJ2-7, is KAGVTQTPRYLIKTRGQQVTLSCSPISGHRSVSWYQQTPGQGLQFLFEYFSETQRNKGNFPGRFSGRQFSNSRSEMNVSTLELGDSALYLCASSGVTTYEQYFGPGTRLTVT.